The entry below gives a single TCR beta chain sequence along with its context. This record comes from a study of CD8 T cells in Susac syndrome. It was with random hexamers that about 0.45 to 1 ug RNA was reverse transcribed. TCRdb redid the calling of the immunoSEQ multiplex PCR reads with MiXCR, one entry per CDR3 protein. This sample has some 200,000 distinct CDR3 sequences, with around 90% found just once. V lost 5 bases and J 0 bases, leaving 16 bases between the germline ends. This CDR3 region has 17 residues. Germline assignment: CDR1 SGHNT and CDR2 YENEEA. Blood CD8+ and CD4+ T cells underwent high-throughput TCR beta sequencing. Negative isolation yielded CD4+ and CD8+ T cells, and FACS enriched TEMRA cells.

The receptor comes from a human donor with multiple sclerosis. This rearrangement joins TRBV11-3 to TRBJ2-2, with D maybe TRBD2 (5 bases). Sequencing input: CD8+ T cells from PBMCs. CDR3 bases: TGTGCCAGCAGCCTTAGGCCCGGGCGGGCGAACACCGGGGAGCTGTTTTTT. This gives the protein CASSLRPGRANTGELFF.